These 14 T cell receptor beta chains originate from one sample sequenced in a study of T cell responses to AZD1222 COVID-19 vaccine. Measured with immunoSEQ multiplex PCR; TCRdb has only the in-frame clones, and not every one. There are 77,000 or so clones in the sample; around 86% occur only once, and roughly 18% lies in the top ten. Sample: peripheral blood, taken 28 days after the second AZD1222 dose. The source is an adult who received the AZD1222 COVID-19 vaccine.

J is TRBJ1-2 and V is TRBV4-3; a possible D gene is TRBD1 (6 bases). Germline V gene data show CDR1 as LGHNA and CDR2 as YSLEER. Trimming removed 0 bases from V and 5 bases from J, with 7 bases in between. The CDR3 loop spans 13 amino acids. The CDR3 loop reads CASSQDQGYGYTF. Written as DNA, the CDR3 is TGCGCCAGCAGCCAAGATCAGGGGTATGGCTACACCTTC.

The genes are TRBV11-2 and TRBJ2-1, with D perhaps assigned TRBD1 or TRBD2 (5 bases each). This CDR3 has 17 amino acids. Trimming stripped 2 bases from V and 2 bases from J, with 16 bases between. Germline-derived CDR1 and CDR2 are SGHAT and FQNNGV. As DNA, the CDR3 is TGTGCCAGCAGCTTACAAGGGACCCCTGGACCCTACAATGAGCAGTTCTTC. It specifies CASSLQGTPGPYNEQFF.

This chain joins TRBV30 and TRBJ2-7; tentative D call: TRBD2 (5 bases). The CDR3 runs to 12 residues. Trimming removed 5 bases at V and 1 base at J, with 9 bases between. Germline V gives CDR1 GTSNPN, CDR2 SVGIG (reference sequence). The CDR3 DNA is TGTGCCTGGTCGGACTCGTCCTACGAGCAGTACTTC. Amino acids: CAWSDSSYEQYF.

This chain uses TRBV5-5 with TRBJ2-3; D is tentatively TRBD1 or TRBD2 (7 bases each). Germline values: CDR1 SGHKS, CDR2 YYEKEE (reference sequence). V shed 0 bases and J shed 5 bases, with 19 bases lying between them. The length of the CDR3 is 17 residues. DNA of the CDR3: TGTGCCAGCAGCTTGGGTAGACAGGGAGGGTGGATAGATACGCAGTATTTT. It yields the protein CASSLGRQGGWIDTQYF.

This clone has a single count. This chain links TRBV12-3 or TRBV12-4 with TRBJ1-2, with D possibly being TRBD1 (6 bases). V was shortened by 6 bases and J by 5 bases, with 13 bases between the two germline ends. The CDR3 is 13 residues long. The chain's CDR3 is CASRPDRQYGYTF. The CDR3 bases are TGTGCCAGCAGACCCGACAGGCAATATGGCTACACCTTC.

The gene calls are TRBV6-2 or TRBV6-3 and TRBJ2-3; TRBD2 matches 8 bases. The germline gives CDR1 MNHEY, CDR2 SVGEGT. This CDR3 is built from 14 residues. The junction had 3 bases not matched to a gene; V was cut back by 3 bases and J by 4 bases. Here the CDR3 DNA reads TGTGCCAGCAGTTATAGCGGGGCTGCAGATACGCAGTATTTT. Its protein is CASSYSGAADTQYF.

This chain joins TRBV24-1 and TRBJ1-5; D ambiguous. The V end was cut by 9 bases, the J end by 5 bases, with 7 bases between. Germline values: CDR1 KGHDR, CDR2 SFDVKD. The CDR3 is made up of 11 amino acids. Here the CDR3 reads CATGNDQPQHF. CDR3 sequence (DNA): TGTGCCACCGGGAATGATCAGCCCCAGCATTTT.

V and J are TRBV15 and TRBJ2-7; D may be TRBD2 (5 bases). V dropped 5 bases and J dropped 3 bases, with 14 bases sitting between them. Germline CDR1 LNHNV, CDR2 YYDKDF (reference sequence). There are 14 residues in the CDR3. Written as DNA, the CDR3 is TGTGCCACCAGCCCGGAAGGCGGGTACTACGAGCAGTACTTC. Its translation: CATSPEGGYYEQYF.

The J gene is TRBJ2-7, the V gene TRBV7-9; D gene ambiguous. Per the germline V gene, CDR1 is SEHNR and CDR2 is FQNEAQ (reference sequence). V was cut by 1 base and J by 6 bases, with 10 bases left in between. The CDR3 is made up of 13 amino acids. CDR3 sequence (DNA): TGTGCCAGCAGCTTAGTCGGGCCGCCCGAGCAGTACTTC. Its translation: CASSLVGPPEQYF. The entire variable domain, with the rest obtained from reference TRBV7-9 and TRBJ2-7, is as follows: DTGVSQNPRHKITKRGQNVTFRCDPISEHNRLYWYRQTLGQGPEFLTYFQNEAQLEKSRLLSDRFSAERPKGSFSTLEIQRTEQGDSAMYLCASSLVGPPEQYFGPGTRLTVT.

The V and J genes are TRBV24-1 and TRBJ1-1; possibly TRBD1 for D (5 bases). The germline V and J ends were trimmed by 5 bases and 6 bases, with 18 bases remaining between them. Germline CDR1 is KGHDR and CDR2 is SFDVKD. CDR3 length equals 15 residues. In nucleotides, the CDR3 is TGTGCCACCAGTGGGGACCCGGGCGGAAAAGCTGAAGCTTTCTTT. As protein: CATSGDPGGKAEAFF.

The chain employs TRBV6-5 and TRBJ1-2, with D possibly matching TRBD1 (5 bases). Germline loops: CDR1 MNHEY, CDR2 SVGAGI. The CDR3 is 13 residues long. Trimming shortened V by 7 bases and J by 7 bases, and 16 bases separated the two germline ends. The CDR3 DNA reads as TGTGCCAGCACCGCAACAGACAGCGGTGGCTACACCTTC. Translated: CASTATDSGGYTF.

The chain links TRBV5-6 to TRBJ1-1, with D tentatively TRBD1 (5 bases). Germline V gene lookup returns CDR1 SGHDT and CDR2 YYEEEE. Deletions cut 0 bases from V and 0 bases from J, with 12 bases between. The CDR3 spans 16 residues. The DNA of the CDR3 is TGTGCCAGCAGCTTGGATTGGGGCCAGGTGAACACTGAAGCTTTCTTT. This translates into CASSLDWGQVNTEAFF.

The rearrangement joins TRBV15 to TRBJ1-1, with D unclear. CDR3 length: 14 residues. Germline V lookup: CDR1 LNHNV, CDR2 YYDKDF (reference sequence). V was shortened by 3 bases and J by 3 bases, with 11 bases between the two germline ends. The CDR3 protein is CATSRGATYTEAFF. In DNA form, the CDR3 reads TGTGCCACCAGCAGGGGTGCAACATACACTGAAGCTTTCTTT.

CDR3 coding DNA: TGTGCCAGCAGCTTAGAAGAGGGTAGCGGCCGGTACTTC. It codes for CASSLEEGSGRYF. This chain uses TRBV7-2 with TRBJ2-5, with a possible D match to TRBD2 (6 bases). The CDR3 covers 13 residues. The germline gives CDR1 SGHTA, CDR2 FQGNSA. Trimming shortened V by 1 base and J by 13 bases, and 16 bases separated the two germline ends.